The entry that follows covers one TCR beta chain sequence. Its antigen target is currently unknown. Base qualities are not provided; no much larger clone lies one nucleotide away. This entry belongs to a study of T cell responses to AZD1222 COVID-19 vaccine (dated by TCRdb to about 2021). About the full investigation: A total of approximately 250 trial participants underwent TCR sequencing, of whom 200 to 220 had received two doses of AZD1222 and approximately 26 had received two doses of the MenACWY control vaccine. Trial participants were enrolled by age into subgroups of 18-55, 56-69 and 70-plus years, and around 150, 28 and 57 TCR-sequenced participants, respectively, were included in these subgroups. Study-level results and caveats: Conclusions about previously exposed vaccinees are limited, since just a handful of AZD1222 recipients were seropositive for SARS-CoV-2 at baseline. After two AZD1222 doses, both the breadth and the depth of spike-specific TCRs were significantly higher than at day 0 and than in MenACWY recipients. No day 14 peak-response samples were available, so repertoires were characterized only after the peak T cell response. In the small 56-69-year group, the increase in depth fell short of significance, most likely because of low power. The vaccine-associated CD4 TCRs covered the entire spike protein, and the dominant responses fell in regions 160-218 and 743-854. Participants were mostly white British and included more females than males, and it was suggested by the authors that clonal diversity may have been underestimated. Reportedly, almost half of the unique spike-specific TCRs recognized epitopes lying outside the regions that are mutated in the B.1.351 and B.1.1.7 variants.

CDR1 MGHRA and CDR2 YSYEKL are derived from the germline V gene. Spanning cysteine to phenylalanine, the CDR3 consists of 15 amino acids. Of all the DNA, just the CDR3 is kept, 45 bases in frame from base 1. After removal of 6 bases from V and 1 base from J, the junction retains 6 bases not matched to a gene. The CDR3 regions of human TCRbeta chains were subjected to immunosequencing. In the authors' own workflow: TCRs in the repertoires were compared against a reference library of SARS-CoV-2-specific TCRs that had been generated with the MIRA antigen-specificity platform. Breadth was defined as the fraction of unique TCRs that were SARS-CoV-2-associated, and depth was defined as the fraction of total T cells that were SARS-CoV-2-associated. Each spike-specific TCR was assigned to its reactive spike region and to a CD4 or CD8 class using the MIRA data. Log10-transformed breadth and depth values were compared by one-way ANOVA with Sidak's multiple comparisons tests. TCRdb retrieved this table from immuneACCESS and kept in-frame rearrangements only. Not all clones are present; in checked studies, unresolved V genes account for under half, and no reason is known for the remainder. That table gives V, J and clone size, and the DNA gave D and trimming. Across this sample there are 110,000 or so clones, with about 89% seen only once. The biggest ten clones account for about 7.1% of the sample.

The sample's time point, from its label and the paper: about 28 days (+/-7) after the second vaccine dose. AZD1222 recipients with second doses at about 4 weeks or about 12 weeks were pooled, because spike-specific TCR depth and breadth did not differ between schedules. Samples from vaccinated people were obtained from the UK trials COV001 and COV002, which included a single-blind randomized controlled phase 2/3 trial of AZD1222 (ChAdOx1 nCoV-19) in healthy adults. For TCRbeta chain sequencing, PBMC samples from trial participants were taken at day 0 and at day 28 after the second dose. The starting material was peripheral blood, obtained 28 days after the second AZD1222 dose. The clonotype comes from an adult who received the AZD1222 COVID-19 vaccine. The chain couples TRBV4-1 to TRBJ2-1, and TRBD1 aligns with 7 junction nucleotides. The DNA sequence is TGCGCCAGCAGGATTACAGGGGAGTCCTACAATGAGCAGTTCTTC. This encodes CASRITGESYNEQFF.